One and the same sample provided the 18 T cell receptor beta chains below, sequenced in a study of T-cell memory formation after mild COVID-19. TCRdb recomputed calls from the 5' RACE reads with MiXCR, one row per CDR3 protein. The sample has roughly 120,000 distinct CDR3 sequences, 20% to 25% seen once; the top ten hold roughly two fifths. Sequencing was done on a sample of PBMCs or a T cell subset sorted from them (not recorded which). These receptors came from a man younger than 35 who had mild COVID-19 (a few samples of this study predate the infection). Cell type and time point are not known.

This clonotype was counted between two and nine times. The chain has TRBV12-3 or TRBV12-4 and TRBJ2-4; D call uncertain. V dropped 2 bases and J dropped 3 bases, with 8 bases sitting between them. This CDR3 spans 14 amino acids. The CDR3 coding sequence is TGTGCCAGCAGTTTACGGGCGTTCAAAAACATTCAGTACTTC. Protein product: CASSLRAFKNIQYF.

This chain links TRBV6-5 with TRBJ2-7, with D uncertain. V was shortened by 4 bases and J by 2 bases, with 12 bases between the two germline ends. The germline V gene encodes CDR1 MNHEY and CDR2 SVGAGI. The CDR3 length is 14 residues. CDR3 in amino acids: CASSLGQAAYEQYF. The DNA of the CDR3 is TGTGCCAGCAGTTTAGGCCAGGCAGCCTACGAGCAGTACTTC.

The CDR3 sequence is CASSLGVLGTDTQYF. The CDR3 region has the DNA TGTGCCAGCAGCTTGGGGGTGCTGGGCACAGATACGCAGTATTTT. The chain carries TRBV7-3 and TRBJ2-3; D could derive from TRBD1 or TRBD2 (5 bases each). Trimming pared 3 bases from V and 1 base from J, leaving 11 bases between. The CDR3 extends over 15 amino acids. Germline V lookup: CDR1 SGHTA, CDR2 FQGTGA.

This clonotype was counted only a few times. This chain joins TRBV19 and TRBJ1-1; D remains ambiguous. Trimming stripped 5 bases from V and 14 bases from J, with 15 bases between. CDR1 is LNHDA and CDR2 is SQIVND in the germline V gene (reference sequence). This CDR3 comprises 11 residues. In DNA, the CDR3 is TGTGCCAGTAGTTTCTCCCTCCAAACCTTCTTT. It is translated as CASSFSLQTFF.

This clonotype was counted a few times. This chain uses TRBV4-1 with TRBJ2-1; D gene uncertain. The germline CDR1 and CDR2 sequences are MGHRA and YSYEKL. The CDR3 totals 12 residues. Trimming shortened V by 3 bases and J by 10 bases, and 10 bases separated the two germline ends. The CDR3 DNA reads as TGCGCCAGCAGCCACCCCGGTAAGGAGCAGTTCTTC. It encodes CASSHPGKEQFF.

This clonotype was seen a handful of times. This CDR3 is CSVADSRETQYF. As DNA, the CDR3 is TGCAGCGTGGCGGACAGTCGGGAGACCCAGTACTTC. The V and J genes are TRBV29-1 and TRBJ2-5, with D perhaps TRBD1 (6 bases). Trimming removed 6 bases at V and 5 bases at J, with 13 bases between. The CDR3 totals 12 residues. CDR1 is SQVTM, CDR2 ANQGSEA, per germline.

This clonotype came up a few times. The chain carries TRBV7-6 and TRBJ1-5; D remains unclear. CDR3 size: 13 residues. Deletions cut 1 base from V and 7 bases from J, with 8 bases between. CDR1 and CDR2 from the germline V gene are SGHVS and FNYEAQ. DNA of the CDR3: TGTGCCAGCAGCTTAGGGGCATCGCAGCCCCAGCATTTT. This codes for CASSLGASQPQHF.

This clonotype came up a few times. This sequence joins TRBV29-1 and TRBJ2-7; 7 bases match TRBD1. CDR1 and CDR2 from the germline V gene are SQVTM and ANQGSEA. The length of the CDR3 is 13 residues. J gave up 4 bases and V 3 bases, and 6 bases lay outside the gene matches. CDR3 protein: CSVDETGSYEQYF. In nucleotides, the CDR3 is TGCAGCGTTGACGAGACAGGGTCGTACGAGCAGTACTTC.

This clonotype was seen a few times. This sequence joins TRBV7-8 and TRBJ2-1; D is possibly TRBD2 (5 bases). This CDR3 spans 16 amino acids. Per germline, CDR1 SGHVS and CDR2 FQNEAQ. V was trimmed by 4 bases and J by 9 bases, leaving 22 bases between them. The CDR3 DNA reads TGTGCCAGCAGCTCCTCGTTGGACTCCGGGGTTGGTGAGCAGTTCTTC. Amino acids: CASSSSLDSGVGEQFF.

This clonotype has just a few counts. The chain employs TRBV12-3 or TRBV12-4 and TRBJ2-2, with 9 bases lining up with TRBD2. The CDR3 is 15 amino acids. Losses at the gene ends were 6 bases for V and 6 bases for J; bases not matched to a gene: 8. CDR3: CASRPAGGRPGELFF. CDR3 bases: TGTGCCAGCAGACCCGCGGGGGGGAGGCCCGGGGAGCTGTTTTTT.

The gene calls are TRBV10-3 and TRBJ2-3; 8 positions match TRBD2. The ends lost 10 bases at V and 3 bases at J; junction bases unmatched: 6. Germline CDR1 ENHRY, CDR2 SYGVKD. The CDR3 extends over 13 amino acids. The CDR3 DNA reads TGTGCCACCGGTAGCGGGGAGACAGATACGCAGTATTTT. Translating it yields CATGSGETDTQYF.

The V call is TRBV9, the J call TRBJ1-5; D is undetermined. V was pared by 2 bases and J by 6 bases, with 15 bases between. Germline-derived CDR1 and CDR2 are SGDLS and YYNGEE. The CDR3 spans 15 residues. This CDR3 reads CASSVGSAVGQPQHF. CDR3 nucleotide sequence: TGTGCCAGCAGCGTCGGGTCGGCGGTAGGTCAGCCCCAGCATTTT. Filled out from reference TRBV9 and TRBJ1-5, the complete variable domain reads DSGVTQTPKHLITATGQRVTLRCSPRSGDLSVYWYQQSLDQGLQFLIQYYNGEERAKGNILERFSAQQFPDLHSELNLSSLELGDSALYFCASSVGSAVGQPQHFGDGTRLSIL.

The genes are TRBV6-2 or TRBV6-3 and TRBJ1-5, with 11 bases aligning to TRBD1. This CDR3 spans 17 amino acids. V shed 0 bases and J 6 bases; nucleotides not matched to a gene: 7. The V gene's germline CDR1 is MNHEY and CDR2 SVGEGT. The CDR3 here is CASSYSGTGGLSQPQHF. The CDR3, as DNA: TGTGCCAGCAGTTACTCCGGGACAGGGGGTTTGTCTCAGCCCCAGCATTTT.

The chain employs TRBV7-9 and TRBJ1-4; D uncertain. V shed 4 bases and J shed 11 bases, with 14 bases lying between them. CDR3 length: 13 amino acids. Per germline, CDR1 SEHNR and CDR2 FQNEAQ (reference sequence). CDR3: CASSYPPGKKLFF. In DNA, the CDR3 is TGTGCCAGCAGCTACCCACCGGGGAAGAAACTGTTTTTT.

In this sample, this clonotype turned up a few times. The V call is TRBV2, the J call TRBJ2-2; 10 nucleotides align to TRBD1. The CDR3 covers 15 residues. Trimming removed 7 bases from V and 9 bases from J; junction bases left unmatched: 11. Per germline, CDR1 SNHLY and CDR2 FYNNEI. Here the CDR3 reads CASNTGTGELWELFF. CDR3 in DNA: TGTGCCAGCAACACCGGGACAGGGGAATTGTGGGAGCTGTTTTTT. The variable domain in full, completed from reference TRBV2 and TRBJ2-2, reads EPEVTQTPSHQVTQMGQEVILRCVPISNHLYFYWYRQILGQKVEFLVSFYNNEISEKSEIFDDQFSVERPDGSNFTLKIRSTKLEDSAMYFCASNTGTGELWELFFGEGSRLTVL.

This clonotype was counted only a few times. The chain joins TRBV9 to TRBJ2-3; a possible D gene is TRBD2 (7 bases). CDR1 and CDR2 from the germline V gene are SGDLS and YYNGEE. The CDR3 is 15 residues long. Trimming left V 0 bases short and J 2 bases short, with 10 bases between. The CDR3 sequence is CASSVDGGPTDTQYF. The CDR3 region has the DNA TGTGCCAGCAGCGTAGACGGGGGGCCCACAGATACGCAGTATTTT.

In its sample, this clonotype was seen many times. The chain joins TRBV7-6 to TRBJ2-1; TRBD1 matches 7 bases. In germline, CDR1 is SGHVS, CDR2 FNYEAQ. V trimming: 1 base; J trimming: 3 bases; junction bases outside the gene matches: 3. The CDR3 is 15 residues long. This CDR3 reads CASSLGGQHYNEQFF. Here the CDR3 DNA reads TGTGCCAGCAGCTTAGGGGGACAGCACTACAATGAGCAGTTCTTC.

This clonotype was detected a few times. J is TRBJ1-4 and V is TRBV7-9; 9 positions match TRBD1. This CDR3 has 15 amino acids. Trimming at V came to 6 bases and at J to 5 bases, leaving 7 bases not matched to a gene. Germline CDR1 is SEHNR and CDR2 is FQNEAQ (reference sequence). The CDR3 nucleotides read TGTGCCAGCAGTTCCACAGGGGGCGGCAATGAAAAACTGTTTTTT. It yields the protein CASSSTGGGNEKLFF.